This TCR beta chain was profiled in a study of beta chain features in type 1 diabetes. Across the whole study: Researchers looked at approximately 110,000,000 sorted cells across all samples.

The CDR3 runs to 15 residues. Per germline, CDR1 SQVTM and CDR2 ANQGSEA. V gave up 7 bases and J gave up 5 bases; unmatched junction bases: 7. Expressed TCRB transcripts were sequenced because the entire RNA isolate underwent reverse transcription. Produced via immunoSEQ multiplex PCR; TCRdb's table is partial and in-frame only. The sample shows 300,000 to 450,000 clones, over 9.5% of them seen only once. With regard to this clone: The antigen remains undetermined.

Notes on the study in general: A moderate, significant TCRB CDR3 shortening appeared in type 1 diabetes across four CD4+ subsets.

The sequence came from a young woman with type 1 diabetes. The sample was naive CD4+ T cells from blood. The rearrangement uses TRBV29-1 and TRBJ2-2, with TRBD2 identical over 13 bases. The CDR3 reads CSGTSGSRGTGELFF. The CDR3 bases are TGCAGCGGGACTAGCGGGAGTAGGGGGACCGGGGAGCTGTTTTTT.